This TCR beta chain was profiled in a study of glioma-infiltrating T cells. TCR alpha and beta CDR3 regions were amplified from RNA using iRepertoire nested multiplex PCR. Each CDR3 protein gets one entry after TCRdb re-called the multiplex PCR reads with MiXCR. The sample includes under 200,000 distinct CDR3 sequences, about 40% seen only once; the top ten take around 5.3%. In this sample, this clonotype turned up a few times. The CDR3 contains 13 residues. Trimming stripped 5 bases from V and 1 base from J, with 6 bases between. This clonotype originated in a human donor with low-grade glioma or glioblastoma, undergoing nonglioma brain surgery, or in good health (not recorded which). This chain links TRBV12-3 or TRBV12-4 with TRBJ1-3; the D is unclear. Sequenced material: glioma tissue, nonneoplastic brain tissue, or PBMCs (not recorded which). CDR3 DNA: TGTGCCAGCAGTGCCCATTCTGGAAACACCATATATTTT. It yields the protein CASSAHSGNTIYF.